Reported below is one T cell receptor beta chain. Antigen unknown. The source of the sample is a study of cytomegalovirus exposure and HLA in healthy donors. In germline, CDR1 is SGHRS, CDR2 YFSETQ. There are 15 residues in the CDR3. V lost 4 bases to trimming and J lost 0 bases; unmatched junction nucleotides: 6. General study results and limits: CMV serostatus was the sole immune exposure data available.

PCR employed 60 Vbeta and 13 Jbeta primers. Produced via immunoSEQ multiplex PCR; TCRdb's table is partial and in-frame only. The sample records about 130,000 clones, 55% to 75% being singletons. V usage is TRBV5-1 and J usage is TRBJ2-7; 8 bases are shared with TRBD1. The sequencing sample was made of PBMCs. The origin of this receptor is a human donor in good health. In DNA, the CDR3 is TGCGCCAGCAGCCTCGCGGACAGGGACTCCTACGAGCAGTACTTC. Translated: CASSLADRDSYEQYF.